A single sample gave rise to the 5 T cell receptor beta chains below, sequenced in a study of control samples from healthy donors and cancer patients (dated by TCRdb to the early 2020s). The library relied on the immunoSEQ multiplex PCR assay. TCRdb carries this immuneACCESS record with in-frame sequences only. Its versions omit some clonotypes, under half of them owing to an unresolved V gene in the studies checked, with the rest unexplained. Counted in this sample were about 110,000 clones; approximately 80% of them appeared once. Of the sample, approximately 7% falls within the top ten clones. Sequencing was carried out using blood. The receptors shown here come from a man aged 18 to 29 in good health.

The CDR3 nucleotides read TGCGCCAGCAGCGAACCAGGGAATTCACCCCTCCACTTT. Residues: CASSEPGNSPLHF. The rearrangement uses TRBV5-1 and TRBJ1-6; tentative D call: TRBD1 (5 bases). V was pared by 4 bases and J by 7 bases, with 9 bases between. The CDR3 spans 13 residues. Germline V gene lookup returns CDR1 SGHRS and CDR2 YFSETQ.

The J gene is TRBJ2-2, the V gene TRBV14; D call uncertain. V lost 2 bases to trimming and J lost 0 bases, with 10 bases between them. The CDR3 sequence is 16 residues long. Germline-derived CDR1 and CDR2 are SGHDN and FVKESK. This CDR3 is CASSQWAGANTGELFF. The CDR3 DNA follows: TGTGCCAGCAGCCAATGGGCCGGCGCGAACACCGGGGAGCTGTTTTTT. Together with reference TRBV14 and TRBJ2-2, the CDR3 gives the full variable domain: EAGVTQFPSHSVIEKGQTVTLRCDPISGHDNLYWYRRVMGKEIKFLLHFVKESKQDESGMPNNRFLAERTGGTYSTLKVQPAELEDSGVYFCASSQWAGANTGELFFGEGSRLTVL.

The chain links TRBV18 to TRBJ1-4; no reliable D call. This CDR3 is built from 13 residues. From germline, CDR1 is KGHSH and CDR2 LQKENI. With 4 bases removed from V and 6 bases from J, the gap between germline ends came to 9 bases. CDR3: CASSQMEYEKLFF. The CDR3 DNA reads TGTGCCAGCTCACAGATGGAATATGAAAAACTGTTTTTT.

The rearrangement links TRBV6-5 to TRBJ1-2, with 7 positions matching TRBD1. Trimming at V came to 5 bases and at J to 8 bases, leaving 8 bases not matched to a gene. CDR3 length equals 13 residues. Per germline, CDR1 MNHEY and CDR2 SVGAGI. CDR3 in amino acids: CASSLDRVGGYTF. CDR3 sequence (DNA): TGTGCCAGCAGTCTTGACAGGGTAGGCGGCTACACCTTC.

The V and J genes are TRBV12-3 or TRBV12-4 and TRBJ2-3; D is ambiguous. The CDR3 totals 12 residues. Trimming stripped 3 bases from V and 3 bases from J, with 4 bases between. The CDR3 protein is CASSFGTDTQYF. CDR3 coding DNA: TGTGCCAGCAGTTTCGGGACAGATACGCAGTATTTT.